Listed below are T cell receptor beta chains from one sample, sequenced in a study of T-cell memory formation after mild COVID-19. TCRdb used MiXCR to reprocess the 5' RACE reads, holding one entry per CDR3 protein. Of fewer than 700,000 distinct CDR3 sequences listed, about 20% are singletons. Specimen: PBMCs or a T cell subset sorted from them (not recorded which). The source of these receptors is an adult woman who had mild COVID-19 (a few samples of this study predate the infection). Cell type and time point are not known. Both conserved end residues are trimmed from each CDR3. Each record gives: J gene, V gene, CDR3 protein.

j_gene: TRBJ2-2
v_gene: TRBV7-6
CDR3aa: ASSVSGINTGELF

j_gene: TRBJ2-7
v_gene: TRBV6-2/TRBV6-3
CDR3aa: ASSYGGLGTGYYEQY

j_gene: TRBJ2-7
v_gene: TRBV27
CDR3aa: VTSGGPWEQY

j_gene: TRBJ2-3
v_gene: TRBV6-1
CDR3aa: ASSGPGTSTDTQY

j_gene: TRBJ2-7
v_gene: TRBV7-8
CDR3aa: ASSLAYLRTGLSEQY

j_gene: TRBJ2-3
v_gene: TRBV2
CDR3aa: ASTGTGYTDTQY

j_gene: TRBJ2-6
v_gene: TRBV4-3
CDR3aa: ASSQDRGLSGANVLT

j_gene: TRBJ2-5
v_gene: TRBV27
CDR3aa: ASRSLIQETQY

j_gene: TRBJ2-5
v_gene: TRBV5-4
CDR3aa: ASSLEVWREGETQY

j_gene: TRBJ2-7
v_gene: TRBV7-2
CDR3aa: ASSLSHGSYEQY

j_gene: TRBJ2-3
v_gene: TRBV20-1
CDR3aa: SASGGGAVSTQY

j_gene: TRBJ2-2
v_gene: TRBV18
CDR3aa: ASSPSRHSGELF

j_gene: TRBJ2-2
v_gene: TRBV12-3/TRBV12-4
CDR3aa: ATRDKKNTGELF

j_gene: TRBJ2-3
v_gene: TRBV6-5
CDR3aa: ASGGGPDTQY

j_gene: TRBJ2-1
v_gene: TRBV7-2
CDR3aa: ASSLSITSEGNEQF

j_gene: TRBJ2-7
v_gene: TRBV18
CDR3aa: ASSPWGYEQY

j_gene: TRBJ1-2
v_gene: TRBV7-9
CDR3aa: ASSFRGRGGQGNYGYT

j_gene: TRBJ1-6
v_gene: TRBV12-3/TRBV12-4
CDR3aa: ASSFWGDTSPLH

j_gene: TRBJ2-2
v_gene: TRBV30
CDR3aa: AWTGLTELF

j_gene: TRBJ1-2
v_gene: TRBV5-1
CDR3aa: ASSPRDHYGYT

j_gene: TRBJ2-1
v_gene: TRBV5-1
CDR3aa: ASSLGGGSTKRPNNEQF

j_gene: TRBJ2-7
v_gene: TRBV6-6
CDR3aa: ASSYSRGSYEQY

j_gene: TRBJ2-7
v_gene: TRBV5-6
CDR3aa: ASSQIPDEQY

j_gene: TRBJ1-2
v_gene: TRBV5-4
CDR3aa: ASSLDVGVNYGYT

j_gene: TRBJ2-1
v_gene: TRBV7-6
CDR3aa: ASSASGGHEQF

j_gene: TRBJ2-7
v_gene: TRBV5-1
CDR3aa: ASSLAPGQGSNEQY

j_gene: TRBJ2-3
v_gene: TRBV7-3
CDR3aa: ASSPRLAGTTDTQY

j_gene: TRBJ2-3
v_gene: TRBV4-3
CDR3aa: ASSQGFGGTDTQY

j_gene: TRBJ1-6
v_gene: TRBV29-1
CDR3aa: SVRPGTDNSPLH

j_gene: TRBJ1-4
v_gene: TRBV9
CDR3aa: ASSPPTGGNEKLF

j_gene: TRBJ1-1
v_gene: TRBV6-5
CDR3aa: ASSYAQWDTEAF

j_gene: TRBJ2-7
v_gene: TRBV6-5
CDR3aa: ASSSPRGYEQY

j_gene: TRBJ1-4
v_gene: TRBV7-8
CDR3aa: ASSLRGVRNEKLF

j_gene: TRBJ1-1
v_gene: TRBV19
CDR3aa: ASSTTGAMNTEAF

j_gene: TRBJ1-2
v_gene: TRBV29-1
CDR3aa: SVEAATYGYT

j_gene: TRBJ2-1
v_gene: TRBV2
CDR3aa: ASSAPRTRKNEQF

j_gene: TRBJ2-6
v_gene: TRBV4-1
CDR3aa: ASSQDLWSGQGASGANVLT

j_gene: TRBJ1-4
v_gene: TRBV20-1
CDR3aa: SAREPETINEKLF

j_gene: TRBJ2-3
v_gene: TRBV10-3
CDR3aa: AISVGLASTQY

j_gene: TRBJ2-1
v_gene: TRBV18
CDR3aa: ASSPRLEDEQF

j_gene: TRBJ2-7
v_gene: TRBV12-3/TRBV12-4
CDR3aa: ASSLVAGVSYEQY

j_gene: TRBJ2-7
v_gene: TRBV20-1
CDR3aa: SASRDKAYEQY

j_gene: TRBJ2-5
v_gene: TRBV5-1
CDR3aa: ASSFLGGPGETQY

j_gene: TRBJ2-3
v_gene: TRBV7-9
CDR3aa: ASSPSSSTDTQY

j_gene: TRBJ1-1
v_gene: TRBV5-8
CDR3aa: ASSSLTRTGNTEAF

j_gene: TRBJ2-5
v_gene: TRBV3-1
CDR3aa: ASSQDRQGAHETQY

j_gene: TRBJ1-6
v_gene: TRBV4-3
CDR3aa: ASSQDQAGRNSPLH

j_gene: TRBJ2-3
v_gene: TRBV12-3/TRBV12-4
CDR3aa: ASSCAGTTDTQY

j_gene: TRBJ2-7
v_gene: TRBV7-8
CDR3aa: ASSGAADTYGRQY

j_gene: TRBJ2-7
v_gene: TRBV7-3
CDR3aa: ASSLVPGQGHEQY

j_gene: TRBJ1-1
v_gene: TRBV6-5
CDR3aa: ASSYRQGSTEAF

j_gene: TRBJ2-5
v_gene: TRBV5-4
CDR3aa: ASSPAGGRETQY

j_gene: TRBJ2-5
v_gene: TRBV7-9
CDR3aa: ASSLARSVAETQY

j_gene: TRBJ2-1
v_gene: TRBV20-1
CDR3aa: SARGLLNEQF

j_gene: TRBJ2-1
v_gene: TRBV5-1
CDR3aa: ASSTPGRHNEQF